These 29 T cell receptor beta chains share one sample of origin, sequenced in a study of blood T cell repertoires in COVID-19. TCRdb's copy holds only in-frame clones and misses some; the assay was immunoSEQ multiplex PCR. Counted here are 150,000 or so clones, about 85% occurring once; the ten biggest clones make up around 1.5%. The sequenced sample consisted of peripheral blood. Source of these receptors: a human donor in a cohort sampled during active COVID-19.

This chain links TRBV25-1 with TRBJ1-3; 8 bases match TRBD1. CDR1 and CDR2 from the germline V gene are MGHDK and SYGVNS. The CDR3 spans 14 residues. V lost 3 bases to trimming and J lost 4 bases; unmatched junction nucleotides: 2. CDR3 protein: CASSDRTGGNTIYF. The CDR3 bases are TGTGCCAGCAGTGACAGGACAGGGGGAAACACCATATATTTT.

V is TRBV4-1 and J is TRBJ2-4, with TRBD1 matching 7 bases. Germline values: CDR1 MGHRA, CDR2 YSYEKL. J gave up 2 bases and V 4 bases, and 2 bases lay outside the gene matches. The CDR3 consists of 14 residues. CDR3 nucleotides: TGCGCCAGCAGCCCAAGGGGGCCCAAAAACATTCAGTACTTC. This sequence encodes CASSPRGPKNIQYF.

The chain employs TRBV4-3 and TRBJ2-7, with 7 bases fitting TRBD2. The CDR3 sequence is 15 residues long. Germline loops: CDR1 LGHNA, CDR2 YSLEER. Unmatched junction bases numbered 8, after V lost 0 bases and J lost 6 bases. This CDR3 reads CASSQDKAIAGEQYF. The CDR3 DNA reads as TGCGCCAGCAGCCAAGATAAGGCCATAGCGGGCGAGCAGTACTTC.

The chain carries TRBV28 and TRBJ2-3, with TRBD2 matching 11 bases. The CDR3 extends over 18 amino acids. The V segment lost 3 bases and the J segment 6 bases; nucleotides outside the gene matches: 14. In germline, CDR1 is MDHEN, CDR2 SYDVKM. CDR3 DNA sequence: TGTGCCAGCAGTTTTATGGGACTAGCGGATAGGGGTGAGGATACGCAGTATTTT. It translates to CASSFMGLADRGEDTQYF.

This clone was picked up one time. This rearrangement joins TRBV18 to TRBJ2-2; perhaps TRBD2 as D (5 bases). Germline CDR1 and CDR2: KGHSH and LQKENI. The CDR3 has 15 residues. Trimming removed 4 bases from V and 0 bases from J, with 9 bases in between. The CDR3 region has the DNA TGTGCCAGCTCACGTCTTAGCGCGAACACCGGGGAGCTGTTTTTT. Translating it yields CASSRLSANTGELFF.

This chain links TRBV7-9 with TRBJ1-2, with TRBD1 matching over 9 bases. V trimming: 1 base; J trimming: 3 bases; junction bases outside the gene matches: 9. Germline CDR1 and CDR2: SEHNR and FQNEAQ (reference sequence). The CDR3 runs to 17 residues. The CDR3 protein is CASSLGTGDPFYYGYTF. In DNA form, the CDR3 reads TGTGCCAGCAGCTTAGGGACAGGGGATCCCTTCTACTATGGCTACACCTTC.

V usage is TRBV24-1 and J usage is TRBJ2-1, with 10 bases matching TRBD1. Per the germline V gene, CDR1 is KGHDR and CDR2 is SFDVKD. The CDR3 loop spans 14 amino acids. V lost 4 bases to trimming and J lost 11 bases; unmatched junction nucleotides: 7. Here the CDR3 reads CATSDVGTGDKQFF. The DNA for the CDR3 is TGTGCCACCAGTGACGTCGGGACAGGGGATAAGCAGTTCTTC.

This clone has a handful of counts. The V and J genes are TRBV2 and TRBJ2-1, with a weak D call TRBD1 (5 bases). V lost 6 bases and J 4 bases, leaving 10 bases between the germline ends. This CDR3 contains 13 residues. Per germline, CDR1 SNHLY and CDR2 FYNNEI. Here the CDR3 DNA reads TGTGCCAGCAGGGGGCCCTTTTACAATGAGCAGTTCTTC. Amino acids: CASRGPFYNEQFF.

The chain has TRBV10-1 and TRBJ2-7, with D possibly being TRBD1 (5 bases). Germline loops: CDR1 WNHNN, CDR2 SYGVQD (reference sequence). V was shortened by 0 bases and J by 2 bases, with 14 bases between the two germline ends. CDR3 length: 16 amino acids. CDR3 residues: CASSESGRNMTYEQYF. The CDR3, as DNA: TGCGCCAGCAGTGAGTCGGGGCGGAACATGACCTACGAGCAGTACTTC.

This clone was counted only a few times. The CDR3 DNA sequence: TGTGCCAGCAGTTCCCGGACAGGGTATTCACCCCTCCACTTT. Protein product: CASSSRTGYSPLHF. V gene TRBV6-5 combines with J gene TRBJ1-6, with TRBD1 matching over 8 bases. This CDR3 contains 14 residues. The trim removed 4 bases at V and 8 bases at J, leaving 4 bases unmatched. Germline CDR1 is MNHEY and CDR2 is SVGAGI.

This clone came up a few times. CDR3 protein: CASSEFGHGANVLTF. The CDR3 DNA is TGTGCCAGCAGTGAATTTGGACATGGGGCCAACGTCCTGACTTTC. The chain couples TRBV2 to TRBJ2-6; a weak D match, TRBD1 (5 bases). Per germline, CDR1 SNHLY and CDR2 FYNNEI. The CDR3 has 15 amino acids. V gave up 2 bases and J gave up 3 bases, with 8 bases separating them.

The J gene is TRBJ2-5, the V gene TRBV7-9; 12 nucleotides align to TRBD2. The CDR3 length is 16 residues. The V gene's germline CDR1 is SEHNR and CDR2 FQNEAQ (reference sequence). V shed 5 bases and J 2 bases; nucleotides not matched to a gene: 6. The CDR3 DNA reads as TGTGCCAGCAGCCGACGAACTAGCGGGGGGCAAGAGACCCAGTACTTC. Amino acids: CASSRRTSGGQETQYF.

The J gene is TRBJ1-2, the V gene TRBV24-1, with a weak D call TRBD1 (6 bases). V was shortened by 3 bases and J by 7 bases, with 8 bases between the two germline ends. Germline assignment: CDR1 KGHDR and CDR2 SFDVKD. The CDR3 is made up of 12 amino acids. CDR3 in amino acids: CATSDQGGGYTF. The CDR3 DNA is TGTGCCACCAGTGATCAAGGGGGTGGCTACACCTTC.

This chain joins TRBV2 and TRBJ2-2; 12 positions agree with TRBD2. J was trimmed by 5 bases and V by 4 bases; bases with no gene match: 2. The CDR3 is 15 amino acids. The germline gives CDR1 SNHLY, CDR2 FYNNEI. CDR3 sequence (DNA): TGTGCCAGCAGTGGGACTAGCGGGAAAACCGGGGAGCTGTTTTTT. Translated: CASSGTSGKTGELFF.

The chain couples TRBV20-1 to TRBJ1-2, with D unresolved. Between the trimmed V and J ends, which lost 5 bases and 2 bases, there was a span of 6 bases. CDR3 length: 11 residues. The germline V gene encodes CDR1 DFQATT and CDR2 SNEGSKA (reference sequence). The CDR3 nucleotides read TGCAGTGCTTCGGTGAACTATGGCTACACCTTC. Its protein is CSASVNYGYTF.

The chain carries TRBV6-5 and TRBJ1-6; D remains ambiguous. Germline-derived CDR1 and CDR2 are MNHEY and SVGAGI. The CDR3 spans 14 residues. V was clipped by 7 bases and J by 0 bases, with 7 bases between them. This chain's CDR3 is CASTPNSYNSPLHF. The CDR3 DNA is TGTGCCAGCACCCCTAACTCCTATAATTCACCCCTCCACTTT.

The chain links TRBV24-1 to TRBJ1-5; TRBD1 matches at 8 bases. The V gene's germline CDR1 is KGHDR and CDR2 SFDVKD. This CDR3 spans 20 amino acids. V was pared by 0 bases and J by 0 bases, with 12 bases of the junction left unmatched. The CDR3 bases are TGTGCCACCAGTGATTTGCGGCAGGGGGCAATCCTCTATAGCAATCAGCCCCAGCATTTT. It translates to CATSDLRQGAILYSNQPQHF.

J is TRBJ2-7 and V is TRBV28; D possibly corresponds to TRBD1 (5 bases). V lost 5 bases, J lost 1 base, and 12 bases lay in between. The CDR3 extends over 14 amino acids. From germline, CDR1 is MDHEN and CDR2 SYDVKM. Written as DNA, the CDR3 is TGTGCCAGCAGTACTCAGGGTCCTTCCTACGAGCAGTACTTC. Translating gives CASSTQGPSYEQYF.

The V and J genes are TRBV12-3 or TRBV12-4 and TRBJ1-2; TRBD1 aligns across 10 bases. J was trimmed by 5 bases and V by 6 bases; bases with no gene match: 3. The CDR3 covers 13 residues. The DNA for the CDR3 is TGTGCCAGCAGGGGACAGGGGAGGTATGGCTACACCTTC. Its translation: CASRGQGRYGYTF.

V usage is TRBV3-1 (or the pseudogene TRBV3-2) and J usage is TRBJ2-3; tentatively, D is TRBD1 (6 bases). The CDR3 consists of 15 residues. The V gene's germline CDR1 is LGHDT and CDR2 YNNKEL (reference sequence). V was shortened by 2 bases and J by 5 bases, with 14 bases between the two germline ends. CDR3: CASSQQGPAGDTQYF. In nucleotides, the CDR3 is TGTGCCAGCAGCCAACAGGGGCCCGCGGGAGATACGCAGTATTTT.

This chain connects TRBV28 to TRBJ2-3; 11 nucleotides line up with TRBD2. The CDR3 contains 15 residues. V was clipped by 7 bases and J by 4 bases; unmatched bases: 7. Germline V gives CDR1 MDHEN, CDR2 SYDVKM. CDR3 DNA sequence: TGTGCCAGCATGGTGGGGACTAGCGGCGCAGATACGCAGTATTTT. Amino acid sequence: CASMVGTSGADTQYF.

The rearrangement links TRBV4-2 to TRBJ2-1; 14 nucleotides line up with TRBD2. CDR1 LGHNA and CDR2 YNFKEQ come from the germline V gene. Losses at the gene ends were 4 bases for V and 5 bases for J; bases not matched to a gene: 1. The length of the CDR3 is 15 residues. The chain's CDR3 is CASSLGLAGDNEQFF. CDR3 DNA: TGTGCCAGCAGCCTGGGACTAGCGGGGGACAATGAGCAGTTCTTC.

To note about this clone: A much larger clone is a single base away; this may be a read error. Other DNA sequences in the same sample also yield this CDR3. The rearrangement joins TRBV3-1 (or the pseudogene TRBV3-2) to TRBJ2-2, with 13 bases aligning to TRBD2. The CDR3 length is 16 residues. Germline V gene sequence: CDR1 LGHDT, CDR2 YNNKEL (reference sequence). V lost 5 bases, J lost 1 base, and 1 base stayed unmatched. This chain's CDR3 is CASSRLAGGNTGELFF. The CDR3 DNA follows: TGTGCCAGCAGCAGACTAGCGGGAGGGAACACCGGGGAGCTGTTTTTT.

The CDR3: CASSNRVGGSINTGELFF. In DNA, the CDR3 is TGTGCCAGTAGTAACAGAGTGGGCGGGAGTATCAACACCGGGGAGCTGTTTTTT. The chain is built from TRBV19 and TRBJ2-2; 7 nucleotides line up with TRBD2. Per the germline V gene, CDR1 is LNHDA and CDR2 is SQIVND (reference sequence). The CDR3 covers 18 residues. V lost 4 bases and J lost 2; bases outside the gene matches: 13.

The chain's CDR3 is CSVSHTGYSGANVLTF. As DNA, the CDR3 is TGCAGCGTTTCCCATACAGGTTACTCTGGGGCCAACGTCCTGACTTTC. The chain carries TRBV29-1 and TRBJ2-6, with D possibly being TRBD1 (5 bases). CDR1 and CDR2 (germline): SQVTM, ANQGSEA. Trimming cost V 5 bases and J 0 bases, with 14 bases left between them. CDR3 size: 16 residues.

CDR3 nucleotides: TGTGCCAGCTCAGAGGGGACTAGCGTTCAGTACGAGCAGTACTTC. This codes for CASSEGTSVQYEQYF. The J gene is TRBJ2-7, the V gene TRBV18, with 10 bases that match TRBD2. CDR1 and CDR2 (germline): KGHSH, LQKENI. Unmatched junction bases numbered 8, after V lost 5 bases and J lost 4 bases. The CDR3 is 15 amino acids.

Here the CDR3 DNA reads TGTGCCAGCCTGACAGATAACTATGGCTACACCTTC. Protein product: CASLTDNYGYTF. The chain carries TRBV28 and TRBJ1-2, with D possibly matching TRBD1 (5 bases). The CDR3 is 12 residues long. Trimming took off 8 bases at V and 1 base at J, with 8 bases between the two ends. The germline CDR1 and CDR2 sequences are MDHEN and SYDVKM.

The CDR3: CASRPTGNTGELFF. The CDR3, as DNA: TGTGCCAGCCGCCCCACAGGGAACACCGGGGAGCTGTTTTTT. The rearrangement joins TRBV27 to TRBJ2-2, with D maybe TRBD1 (5 bases). The ends were cut back, 8 bases at V and 1 base at J, with 11 bases in the middle. This CDR3 is built from 14 residues. CDR1 and CDR2 from the germline V gene are MNHEY and SMNVEV (reference sequence).

This chain links TRBV28 with TRBJ2-5; 11 bases line up with TRBD2. The length of the CDR3 is 15 residues. Trimming cost V 4 bases and J 6 bases; bases outside gene matches: 7. Germline V gives CDR1 MDHEN, CDR2 SYDVKM. CDR3: CASSSLSGRAKTQYF. CDR3 DNA sequence: TGTGCCAGCAGTTCCCTTAGCGGGAGGGCAAAGACCCAGTACTTC.